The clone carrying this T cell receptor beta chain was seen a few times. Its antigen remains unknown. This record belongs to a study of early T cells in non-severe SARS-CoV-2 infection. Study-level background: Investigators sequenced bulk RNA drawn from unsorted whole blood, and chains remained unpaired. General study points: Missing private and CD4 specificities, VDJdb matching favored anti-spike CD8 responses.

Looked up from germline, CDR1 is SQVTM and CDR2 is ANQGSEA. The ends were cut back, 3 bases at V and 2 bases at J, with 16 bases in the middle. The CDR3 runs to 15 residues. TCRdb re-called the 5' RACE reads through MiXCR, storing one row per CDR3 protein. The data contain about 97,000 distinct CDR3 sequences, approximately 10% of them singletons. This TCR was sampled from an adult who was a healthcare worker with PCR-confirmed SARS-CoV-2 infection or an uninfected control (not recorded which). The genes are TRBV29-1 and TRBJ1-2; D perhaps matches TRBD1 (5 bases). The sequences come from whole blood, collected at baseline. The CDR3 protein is CSVDGVTDHNYGYTF. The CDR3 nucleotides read TGCAGCGTTGATGGGGTGACAGATCACAACTATGGCTACACCTTC.